This T cell receptor beta chain is drawn from a study of shared T cell receptors in the human thymus. Sequencing was performed with immunoSEQ multiplex PCR; in TCRdb, only in-frame clones are kept and a portion is missing. The table lists roughly 700,000 clones, roughly 90% of them singletons. CDR1 and CDR2 (germline): MNHNS, SASEGT. This CDR3 region has 15 residues. V was clipped by 0 bases and J by 6 bases, with 14 bases between them. The same specimen was also included in a second study, on human thymus T cells. That work adds: Healthy Finnish infants having corrective surgery for congenital heart defects served as donors. Thymic tissue was derived from resections collected during corrective heart surgery. There appeared to be biased usage of V and J genes in thymic and blood repertoires. Related studies noted strongly shared thymic repertoires across unrelated people.

This chain links TRBV6-1 with TRBJ1-2; D unclear. The specimen sequenced was thymocytes. This TCR derives from a boy under two years old with a congenital heart defect. The CDR3 nucleotides read TGTGCCAGCAGTGAAGCGCGGGAGGGCGTGAATGGCTACACCTTC. It translates to CASSEAREGVNGYTF.